This is a list of T cell receptor beta chains from one sample in a study of blood T cells in healthy people across ages. MiXCR was run by TCRdb on the 5' RACE reads, yielding one entry per CDR3 protein. The table shows around 1.5 million distinct CDR3 sequences, with 30% to 40% occurring only once. Sequences were obtained from blood. These receptors were collected from a woman aged 30 to 39 in good health. The CDR3 runs from the conserved cysteine through the conserved F or W. A D gene is named only where the DNA matches it firmly. Not all rows give a size; the values are once, few, many and, for expanded clones, a class.

j_call clone_size d_call v_call cdr3_aa cdr3_nt
TRBJ2-2 . . TRBV20-1 CSADDLSSPGELFF TGCAGTGCGGATGATCTAAGTTCCCCCGGGGAGCTGTTTTTT
TRBJ1-1 . . TRBV20-1 CSARDRKGGIYTEAFF TGCAGTGCTAGAGATCGGAAAGGAGGGATTTACACTGAAGCTTTCTTT
TRBJ2-5 few . TRBV5-1 CASSWGRSGLQETQYF TGCGCCAGCAGCTGGGGGCGTAGCGGGTTACAAGAGACCCAGTACTTC
TRBJ1-2 . TRBD1 TRBV6-2/TRBV6-3 CASRPTGINYGYTF TGTGCCAGCAGACCGACAGGGATCAACTATGGCTACACCTTC
TRBJ2-5 few . TRBV7-9 CASSNRQKQETQYF TGTGCCAGCAGCAACAGACAGAAGCAAGAGACCCAGTACTTC
TRBJ2-3 few . TRBV7-7 CASSASGVTDTQYF TGTGCCAGCAGCGCGAGTGGAGTCACGGATACGCAGTATTTT
TRBJ2-3 . TRBD1 TRBV7-2 CAIQGDTDTQYF TGTGCCATCCAGGGGGACACAGATACGCAGTATTTT
TRBJ2-6 few . TRBV6-1 CASSIFSGANVLTF TGTGCCAGCAGCATCTTCTCTGGGGCCAACGTCCTGACTTTC
TRBJ1-6 . . TRBV30 CAWSDRVDSPLHF TGTGCCTGGAGTGACAGGGTGGACTCACCCCTCCACTTT
TRBJ2-5 many . TRBV5-1 CASSTVAETQYF TGCGCCAGCAGCACGGTAGCGGAGACCCAGTACTTC
TRBJ2-4 many . TRBV7-2 CASSALAKNIQYF TGTGCCAGCAGCGCCCTAGCCAAAAACATTCAGTACTTC
TRBJ2-4 . . TRBV29-1 CSTLGPGDKNIQYF TGCAGCACCCTCGGCCCGGGCGACAAAAACATTCAGTACTTC
TRBJ2-1 . . TRBV11-2 CASSPIPGRGASVYEQFF TGTGCCAGCAGCCCCATTCCGGGACGGGGCGCGTCGGTATATGAGCAGTTCTTC
TRBJ2-3 few TRBD2 TRBV5-6 CASSLGRREGTQYF TGTGCCAGCAGCTTGGGTCGTCGGGAGGGTACGCAGTATTTT